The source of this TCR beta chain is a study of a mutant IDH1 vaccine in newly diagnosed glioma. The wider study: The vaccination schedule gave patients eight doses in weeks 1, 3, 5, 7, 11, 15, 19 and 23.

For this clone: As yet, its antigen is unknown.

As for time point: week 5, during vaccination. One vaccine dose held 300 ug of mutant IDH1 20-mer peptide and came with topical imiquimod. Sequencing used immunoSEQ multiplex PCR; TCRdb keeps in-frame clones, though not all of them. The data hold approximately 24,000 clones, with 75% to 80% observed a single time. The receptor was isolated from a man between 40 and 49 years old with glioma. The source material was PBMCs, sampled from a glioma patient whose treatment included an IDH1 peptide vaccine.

CDR3: CASRLTGSSYNSPLHF. DNA of the CDR3: TGCGCCAGCAGATTGACGGGAAGCTCCTATAATTCACCCCTCCACTTT. The chain uses TRBV5-1 and TRBJ1-6; D ambiguous. This CDR3 is 16 amino acids long. V shed 5 bases and J shed 0 bases, with 12 bases lying between them. Germline-derived CDR1 and CDR2 are SGHRS and YFSETQ.